A selection of T cell receptor beta chains follows, all from one sample in a study of blood T cell repertoires in COVID-19. Sequenced by immunoSEQ multiplex PCR; TCRdb stores in-frame clones only, minus some. Among more than 65,000 clones listed, less than 90% were seen once. Sequenced input: peripheral blood. These TCRs come from a man aged 60 to 69 with active or convalescent COVID-19. CDR3s include the opening cysteine and the closing phenylalanine or tryptophan. The D gene is left open where the match is weak. Where a row states a size, it is once, few, many or the class of an expanded clone; other rows omit it.

d_call: TRBD1; clone_size: -; j_call: TRBJ1-6; v_call: TRBV27; cdr3_aa: CASSLPSSGGGSPLHF; cdr3_nt: TGTGCCAGCAGTTTACCTTCCTCAGGGGGCGGTTCACCCCTCCACTTT
d_call: -; clone_size: -; j_call: TRBJ1-6; v_call: TRBV6-6; cdr3_aa: CAITGNNNSPLHF; cdr3_nt: TGTGCCATAACCGGGAACAATAATTCACCCCTCCACTTT
d_call: -; clone_size: -; j_call: TRBJ2-3; v_call: TRBV18; cdr3_aa: CATAATPTDTQYF; cdr3_nt: TGTGCCACAGCGGCTACTCCCACAGATACGCAGTATTTT
d_call: -; clone_size: -; j_call: TRBJ2-4; v_call: TRBV24-1; cdr3_aa: CATTGAKNIQYF; cdr3_nt: TGTGCCACCACCGGGGCCAAAAACATTCAGTACTTC
d_call: TRBD1; clone_size: -; j_call: TRBJ1-2; v_call: TRBV19; cdr3_aa: CASSIGDRPGYGYTF; cdr3_nt: TGTGCCAGTAGTATAGGGGACAGGCCGGGCTATGGCTACACCTTC
d_call: TRBD1; clone_size: -; j_call: TRBJ1-2; v_call: TRBV6-5; cdr3_aa: CASRGETGNYGYTF; cdr3_nt: TGTGCCAGCAGGGGAGAGACAGGGAACTATGGCTACACCTTC
d_call: TRBD1; clone_size: many; j_call: TRBJ1-2; v_call: TRBV4-3; cdr3_aa: CASSQDPGQANYGYTF; cdr3_nt: TGCGCCAGCAGCCAAGATCCCGGACAGGCAAACTATGGCTACACCTTC
d_call: -; clone_size: -; j_call: TRBJ1-1; v_call: TRBV6-2/TRBV6-3; cdr3_aa: CASSYAQVNEAFF; cdr3_nt: TGTGCCAGCAGTTACGCACAGGTAAATGAAGCTTTCTTT
d_call: TRBD2; clone_size: -; j_call: TRBJ2-5; v_call: TRBV4-1; cdr3_aa: CASSQETSGRLGETQYF; cdr3_nt: TGCGCCAGCAGCCAAGAAACTAGCGGGAGGTTAGGGGAGACCCAGTACTTC
d_call: -; clone_size: once; j_call: TRBJ2-1; v_call: TRBV18; cdr3_aa: CASSPPSSGGLRGEQFF; cdr3_nt: TGTGCCAGCTCACCACCGTCGTCTGGCGGCCTAAGAGGAGAGCAGTTCTTC
d_call: TRBD1; clone_size: -; j_call: TRBJ1-1; v_call: TRBV7-9; cdr3_aa: CASSVGPGQGGGTEAFF; cdr3_nt: TGTGCCAGCAGCGTAGGACCGGGACAGGGTGGAGGCACTGAAGCTTTCTTT
d_call: -; clone_size: -; j_call: TRBJ2-5; v_call: TRBV11-2; cdr3_aa: CASSLAGIRETQYF; cdr3_nt: TGTGCCAGCAGCTTAGCGGGGATACGAGAGACCCAGTACTTC
d_call: -; clone_size: -; j_call: TRBJ1-1; v_call: TRBV5-4; cdr3_aa: CASSLQGGGEAFF; cdr3_nt: TGTGCCAGCAGCTTACAAGGGGGGGGCGAAGCTTTCTTT
d_call: -; clone_size: -; j_call: TRBJ1-1; v_call: TRBV21-1; cdr3_aa: CASTSDRDYTEAFF; cdr3_nt: TGTGCCAGCACCTCGGACAGGGATTACACTGAAGCTTTCTTT
d_call: TRBD1; clone_size: -; j_call: TRBJ1-4; v_call: TRBV6-4; cdr3_aa: CASSLDRGRPNEKLFF; cdr3_nt: TGTGCCAGCAGCCTGGACAGGGGCAGACCTAATGAAAAACTGTTTTTT
d_call: TRBD1; clone_size: -; j_call: TRBJ1-6; v_call: TRBV6-2/TRBV6-3; cdr3_aa: CASSYSTQTGTGRNSPLHF; cdr3_nt: TGTGCCAGCAGTTACTCGACCCAAACCGGGACAGGCCGAAATTCACCCCTCCACTTT
d_call: TRBD1; clone_size: -; j_call: TRBJ2-5; v_call: TRBV4-3; cdr3_aa: CASLLRGLVQETQYF; cdr3_nt: TGCGCCAGCCTCCTCAGGGGGCTGGTGCAAGAGACCCAGTACTTC
d_call: -; clone_size: -; j_call: TRBJ1-6; v_call: TRBV3-1/TRBV3-2; cdr3_aa: CASSQEAGLGNSPLHF; cdr3_nt: TGTGCCAGCAGCCAAGAAGCGGGGTTGGGTAATTCACCCCTCCACTTT
d_call: TRBD2; clone_size: -; j_call: TRBJ2-2; v_call: TRBV4-3; cdr3_aa: CASSQTSGGPGELFF; cdr3_nt: TGCGCCAGCAGCCAGACTAGCGGGGGTCCCGGGGAGCTGTTTTTT
d_call: TRBD1; clone_size: -; j_call: TRBJ1-1; v_call: TRBV6-4; cdr3_aa: CASSEGTANTEAFF; cdr3_nt: TGTGCCAGCAGTGAAGGGACAGCAAACACTGAAGCTTTCTTT
d_call: TRBD1; clone_size: -; j_call: TRBJ2-2; v_call: TRBV5-1; cdr3_aa: CASSSRTGDTGELFF; cdr3_nt: TGCGCCAGCAGCTCCAGGACAGGAGACACCGGGGAGCTGTTTTTT
d_call: TRBD1; clone_size: -; j_call: TRBJ2-1; v_call: TRBV24-1; cdr3_aa: CATSMTGGSYNEQFF; cdr3_nt: TGTGCCACCAGTATGACAGGGGGCTCCTACAATGAGCAGTTCTTC
d_call: -; clone_size: -; j_call: TRBJ2-5; v_call: TRBV9; cdr3_aa: CASSGSYGNQETQYF; cdr3_nt: TGTGCCAGCAGCGGTAGTTACGGTAACCAAGAGACCCAGTACTTC
d_call: TRBD2; clone_size: -; j_call: TRBJ2-1; v_call: TRBV7-9; cdr3_aa: CASSLGTSGKQFF; cdr3_nt: TGTGCCAGCAGCCTCGGGACTAGCGGAAAGCAGTTCTTC
d_call: -; clone_size: -; j_call: TRBJ2-2; v_call: TRBV7-8; cdr3_aa: CASSLVGNAGELFF; cdr3_nt: TGTGCCAGCAGCTTAGTCGGGAACGCCGGGGAGCTGTTTTTT
d_call: TRBD1; clone_size: -; j_call: TRBJ2-3; v_call: TRBV18; cdr3_aa: CASYKGADTQYF; cdr3_nt: TGTGCCAGCTACAAGGGGGCGGATACGCAGTATTTT
d_call: -; clone_size: -; j_call: TRBJ2-1; v_call: TRBV3-1/TRBV3-2; cdr3_aa: CASSPYGGAQEQFF; cdr3_nt: TGTGCCAGCAGCCCATATGGGGGGGCGCAAGAGCAGTTCTTC
d_call: TRBD1; clone_size: -; j_call: TRBJ1-1; v_call: TRBV18; cdr3_aa: CATSSGTGVSTEAFF; cdr3_nt: TGTGCCACTTCCTCAGGCACAGGGGTTAGCACTGAAGCTTTCTTT
d_call: -; clone_size: -; j_call: TRBJ2-6; v_call: TRBV4-3; cdr3_aa: CASSQDRREVLTF; cdr3_nt: TGCGCCAGCAGCCAAGACAGAAGGGAGGTCCTGACTTTC
d_call: TRBD2; clone_size: -; j_call: TRBJ2-5; v_call: TRBV7-9; cdr3_aa: CASSLVSSGVETQYF; cdr3_nt: TGTGCCAGCAGCTTAGTATCTAGCGGGGTAGAGACCCAGTACTTC
d_call: TRBD2; clone_size: -; j_call: TRBJ2-3; v_call: TRBV25-1; cdr3_aa: CASSATSGGMGDTQYF; cdr3_nt: TGTGCCAGCAGTGCCACTAGCGGGGGGATGGGGGATACGCAGTATTTT
d_call: TRBD2; clone_size: -; j_call: TRBJ2-1; v_call: TRBV4-2; cdr3_aa: CASSQVHRLAGGNEQFF; cdr3_nt: TGTGCCAGCAGCCAGGTACACCGACTAGCTGGTGGCAATGAGCAGTTCTTC
d_call: -; clone_size: -; j_call: TRBJ2-2; v_call: TRBV30; cdr3_aa: CASLEWTNTGELFF; cdr3_nt: TGTGCCTCCTTAGAATGGACAAACACCGGGGAGCTGTTTTTT
d_call: TRBD1; clone_size: once; j_call: TRBJ1-5; v_call: TRBV11-2; cdr3_aa: CASSPGQASNQPQHF; cdr3_nt: TGTGCCAGCAGCCCAGGACAGGCTAGCAATCAGCCCCAGCATTTT
d_call: -; clone_size: -; j_call: TRBJ1-1; v_call: TRBV7-2; cdr3_aa: CASSLTQGTEAFF; cdr3_nt: TGTGCCAGCAGCTTAACCCAGGGGACTGAAGCTTTCTTT
d_call: TRBD1; clone_size: once; j_call: TRBJ1-3; v_call: TRBV5-5; cdr3_aa: CASSLVGQAASGNTIYF; cdr3_nt: TGTGCCAGCAGCTTGGTGGGACAGGCAGCTTCTGGAAACACCATATATTTT
d_call: -; clone_size: many; j_call: TRBJ2-5; v_call: TRBV19; cdr3_aa: CASSRRTDQETQYF; cdr3_nt: TGTGCCAGTAGCAGAAGGACAGACCAAGAGACCCAGTACTTC
d_call: -; clone_size: -; j_call: TRBJ1-2; v_call: TRBV5-8; cdr3_aa: CASSLLLAGSNYGYTF; cdr3_nt: TGTGCCAGCAGCCTACTCTTAGCGGGCTCTAACTATGGCTACACCTTC
d_call: TRBD2; clone_size: -; j_call: TRBJ2-5; v_call: TRBV11-2; cdr3_aa: CASSSRLAGSQETQYF; cdr3_nt: TGTGCCAGCAGCTCCAGACTAGCGGGAAGTCAAGAGACCCAGTACTTC
d_call: TRBD1; clone_size: -; j_call: TRBJ1-3; v_call: TRBV6-6; cdr3_aa: CASAQGSGNTIYF; cdr3_nt: TGTGCCAGCGCACAGGGGAGTGGAAACACCATATATTTT
d_call: TRBD1; clone_size: -; j_call: TRBJ2-3; v_call: TRBV19; cdr3_aa: CASSIRDRGTDTQYF; cdr3_nt: TGTGCCAGTAGTATTAGAGACAGGGGAACGGATACGCAGTATTTT